This T cell receptor (beta chain) was sequenced for a study of OX40 agonist ivuxolimab in advanced cancers. Study as a whole: Three patients had partial responses: one hepatocellular carcinoma, two cutaneous melanoma.

V was trimmed by 5 bases and J by 2 bases, leaving 13 bases between them. Looked up from germline, CDR1 is SGHVS and CDR2 is FQNEAQ. CDR3 length equals 16 residues. This clone was seen a few times. Some clones are missing from TCRdb's copy, which holds only in-frame ones; the method was immunoSEQ multiplex PCR. The sample has about 51,000 clones, approximately 80% seen once; the top ten hold 2% to 2.5%. The sequence came from an adult with an advanced solid tumor such as melanoma, head and neck, liver or kidney cancer. This sequence joins TRBV7-8 and TRBJ2-6, with unresolved D. The material sequenced was CD4+ or CD8+ T cells sorted from blood, taken in a trial of the OX40 agonist ivuxolimab. CDR3 in amino acids: CASSPFQRTGANVLTF. The CDR3 bases are TGTGCCAGCAGCCCCTTCCAGAGAACTGGGGCCAACGTCCTGACTTTC.